This TCR beta chain was found in a study of graft-versus-host responses after intestinal transplantation. TCRdb keeps only in-frame clones here, not all; method: immunoSEQ multiplex PCR. The sample consists of some 62,000 clones, around nine tenths of them appearing once. In regard to this clone: Its antigen is not known.

The germline CDR1 and CDR2 sequences are MDHEN and SYDVKM. The junction had 7 bases not matched to a gene; V was cut back by 6 bases and J by 3 bases. The CDR3 has 16 amino acids. This specimen consisted of unstimulated CD8+ T cells sorted from spleen or lymph node cells, obtained before transplant. The sequence was obtained from a human donor who was the organ donor for an intestinal transplant. V is TRBV28 and J is TRBJ2-1, with 11 bases lining up with TRBD2. In DNA form, the CDR3 reads TGTGCCAGCAGCCGACTAGCGGGGAGAAACTACAATGAGCAGTTCTTC. This gives the protein CASSRLAGRNYNEQFF.